A selection of T cell receptor beta chains follows, all from one sample in a study of T-cell memory formation after mild COVID-19. TCRdb itself ran the 5' RACE reads through MiXCR, one entry per CDR3 protein. The data hold hundreds of thousands of distinct CDR3 sequences, with 15% to 20% observed a single time. The sequenced sample consisted of PBMCs or a T cell subset sorted from them (not recorded which). The receptors stem from an adult woman who had mild COVID-19 (a few samples of this study predate the infection). Cell type and time point are not known. Both conserved end residues are part of each CDR3. Each record gives: J gene, clone size, V gene, D gene, CDR3 DNA, CDR3 protein. The D gene is left open where the match is weak. Clone sizes are given selectively: once, few, many, or a class where the clone is expanded.

TRBJ1-1 - TRBV19 - TGTGCCAGTAGTATAGGCAGGCGGGGAACTGAAGCTTTCTTT CASSIGRRGTEAFF
TRBJ2-5 - TRBV7-8 TRBD2 TGTGCCAGCAGCTTAGTGGTAGCGGGTCAAGAGACCCAGTACTTC CASSLVVAGQETQYF
TRBJ2-5 - TRBV6-5 TRBD2 TGTGCCAGCAAGGACCTAGCGGGAGAAGGAGAGACCCAGTACTTC CASKDLAGEGETQYF
TRBJ2-1 few TRBV11-2 TRBD2 TGTGCCAGCAGCCCGGGACTAGCGGCAACCAATGAGCAGTTCTTC CASSPGLAATNEQFF
TRBJ2-1 many TRBV27 TRBD2 TGTGCCAGCAGTCGGGGACTAGCGGAAACGGACAATGAGCAGTTCTTC CASSRGLAETDNEQFF
TRBJ2-5 few TRBV18 - TGTGCCAGCTCCGGAAATAAAGGGGAGACCCAGTACTTC CASSGNKGETQYF
TRBJ1-4 - TRBV20-1 - TGCAGTGCTAGAGATGGGGGTTGGACTAATGAAAAACTGTTTTTT CSARDGGWTNEKLFF
TRBJ2-5 - TRBV6-5 - TGTGCCAGCAGTTACGACGGGACCGGCGGTGAGACCCAGTACTTC CASSYDGTGGETQYF
TRBJ2-7 many TRBV7-2 TRBD2 TGTGCCAGCAGCTTAATTATTGCTAGCGGGAGCTACGAGCAGTACTTC CASSLIIASGSYEQYF
TRBJ2-7 few TRBV30 - TGTGCCTGGAGTACGGGATCCTTTCTGGGGGAGCAGTACTTC CAWSTGSFLGEQYF
TRBJ2-1 - TRBV6-6 TRBD2 TGTGCCAGCAGTAAGAACTCCGGGACGGGGGGATACAATGAGCAGTTCTTC CASSKNSGTGGYNEQFF
TRBJ1-4 few TRBV2 - TGTGCCAGCAGTCCAACAGGCCCGATTGGAAAACTGTTTTTT CASSPTGPIGKLFF
TRBJ2-3 few TRBV7-2 - TGTGCCAGCAGCCGCATGGGGGCGGGAGACACGCAGTATTTT CASSRMGAGDTQYF
TRBJ2-5 few TRBV4-3 TRBD1 TGCGCCAGCAGCAGGGCAAAGACAGGGTTGGAGACCCAGTACTTC CASSRAKTGLETQYF
TRBJ2-2 many TRBV20-1 TRBD2 TGCAGTGCTAGAGACCCAGAGCGGGGAACGAACACCGGGGAGCTGTTTTTT CSARDPERGTNTGELFF
TRBJ2-1 - TRBV5-1 - TGCGCCAGCAGCGCCGGGGGCCTCTACAATGAGCAGTTCTTC CASSAGGLYNEQFF
TRBJ2-1 - TRBV5-6 - TGTGCCAGCAGAATGACCGGACTGGACTACAATGAGCAGTTCTTC CASRMTGLDYNEQFF
TRBJ2-2 - TRBV12-3/TRBV12-4 TRBD1 TGTGCCAGCAGTTCGACAGGGGATGCCACCGGGGAGCTGTTTTTT CASSSTGDATGELFF
TRBJ2-7 many TRBV9 TRBD2 TGTGCCAGCAGCGCCCGCGGGGGATCGGGTGACCCCTACGAGCAGTACTTC CASSARGGSGDPYEQYF
TRBJ2-1 many TRBV7-9 TRBD2 TGTGCCAGCAGTCCCGGACTAGCGGGAGTTGATAATGAGCAGTTCTTC CASSPGLAGVDNEQFF
TRBJ2-3 - TRBV11-2 - TGTGCCAGCAGCCGCTGGACCGAGGCCGGGAATACGCAGTATTTT CASSRWTEAGNTQYF
TRBJ2-5 few TRBV12-3/TRBV12-4 - TGTGCCAGCAGTTGGGGCAGGGCGGGGGAGACCCAGTACTTC CASSWGRAGETQYF
TRBJ2-7 - TRBV7-9 - TGTGCCAGCAGCCATAACAGGGACCACGAGCAGTACTTC CASSHNRDHEQYF
TRBJ2-3 few TRBV5-1 - TGCGCCAGCGGGCGGAAGCTAGATACAGATACGCAGTATTTT CASGRKLDTDTQYF